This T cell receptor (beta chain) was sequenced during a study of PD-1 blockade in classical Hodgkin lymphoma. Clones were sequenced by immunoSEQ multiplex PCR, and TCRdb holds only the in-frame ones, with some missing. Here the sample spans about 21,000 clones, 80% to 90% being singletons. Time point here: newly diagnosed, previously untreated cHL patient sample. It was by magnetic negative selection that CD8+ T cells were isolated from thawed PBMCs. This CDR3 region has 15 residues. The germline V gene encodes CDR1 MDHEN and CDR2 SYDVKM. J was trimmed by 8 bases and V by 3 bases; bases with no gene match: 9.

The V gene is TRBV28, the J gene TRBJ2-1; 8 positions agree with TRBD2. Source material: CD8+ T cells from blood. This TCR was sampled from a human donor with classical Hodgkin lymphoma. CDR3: CASSLGLAGMYEQFF. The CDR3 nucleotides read TGTGCCAGCAGTTTGGGCCTAGCGGGCATGTATGAGCAGTTCTTC.